One T cell receptor (beta chain) is described in this entry. The source of the sample is a study of OX40 agonist ivuxolimab in advanced cancers. The wider study: Recorded diagnoses for dose-escalation patients were hepatocellular carcinoma, melanoma, renal cell or head and neck cancer.

Sequencing used immunoSEQ multiplex PCR; TCRdb keeps in-frame clones, though not all of them. This sample has about 35,000 clones, with around 93% found just once. Sequenced here: CD4+ or CD8+ T cells sorted from blood, sampled in a trial of the OX40 agonist ivuxolimab. The TCR comes from an adult with an advanced solid tumor such as melanoma, head and neck, liver or kidney cancer.

The CDR3 protein is CASSRDRGGTGELFF. The DNA for the CDR3 is TGTGCCAGCAGTCGGGACAGGGGGGGGACCGGGGAGCTGTTTTTT. This chain links TRBV6-5 with TRBJ2-2; 11 positions agree with TRBD1. V trimming: 5 bases; J trimming: 5 bases; junction bases outside the gene matches: 4. The CDR3 is made up of 15 amino acids. The V gene's germline CDR1 is MNHEY and CDR2 SVGAGI.